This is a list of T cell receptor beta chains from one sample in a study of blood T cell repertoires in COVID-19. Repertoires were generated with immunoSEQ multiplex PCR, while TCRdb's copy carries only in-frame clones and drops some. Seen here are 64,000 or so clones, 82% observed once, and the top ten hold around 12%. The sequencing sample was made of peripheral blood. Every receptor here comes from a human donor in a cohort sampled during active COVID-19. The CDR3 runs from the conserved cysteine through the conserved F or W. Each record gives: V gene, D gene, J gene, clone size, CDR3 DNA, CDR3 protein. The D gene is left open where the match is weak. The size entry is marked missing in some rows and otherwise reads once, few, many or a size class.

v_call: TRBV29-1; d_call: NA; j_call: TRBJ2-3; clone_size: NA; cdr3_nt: TGCAGCGTTGGGGACATCGATTGGGGCACAGATACGCAGTATTTT; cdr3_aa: CSVGDIDWGTDTQYF
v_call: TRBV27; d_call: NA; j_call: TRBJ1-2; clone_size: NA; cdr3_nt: TGTGCCAGCTTACCCCTCGGGGGGGGCTATGGCTACACCTTC; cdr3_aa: CASLPLGGGYGYTF
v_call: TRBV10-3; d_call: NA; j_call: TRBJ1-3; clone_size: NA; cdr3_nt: TGTGCCATCAGTGAGTTCGGGTCCGGAGGTGCTGGAAACACCATATATTTT; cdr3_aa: CAISEFGSGGAGNTIYF
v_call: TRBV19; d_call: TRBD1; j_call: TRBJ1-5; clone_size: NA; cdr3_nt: TGTGCCAGTAGTATCGGGACAGGACCGTGGCAGCCCCAGCATTTT; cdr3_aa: CASSIGTGPWQPQHF
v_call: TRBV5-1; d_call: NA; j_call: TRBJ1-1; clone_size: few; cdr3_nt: TGCGCCAGCAGCTTGGCAGGGCGGTACACTGAAGCTTTCTTT; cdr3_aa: CASSLAGRYTEAFF
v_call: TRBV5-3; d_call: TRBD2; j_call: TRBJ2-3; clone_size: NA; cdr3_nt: TGTGCCAGAAGCCTTTATAGCGGGGTCGGCCCAGATACGCAGTATTTT; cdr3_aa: CARSLYSGVGPDTQYF
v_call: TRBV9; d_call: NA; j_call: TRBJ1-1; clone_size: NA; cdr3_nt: TGTGCCAGCAGCGTAGCTCCCGGTGACACACTCATTGAAGCTTTCTTT; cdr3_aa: CASSVAPGDTLIEAFF
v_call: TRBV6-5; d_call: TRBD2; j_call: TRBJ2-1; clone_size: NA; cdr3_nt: TGTGCCAGCATGGGGACTAGGGTAGGTGAGCAGTTCTTC; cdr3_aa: CASMGTRVGEQFF
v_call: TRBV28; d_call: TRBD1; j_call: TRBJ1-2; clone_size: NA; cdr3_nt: TGTGCCAGCAGTCGCGACGAGACAGGGTATGGCTACACCTTC; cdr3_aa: CASSRDETGYGYTF
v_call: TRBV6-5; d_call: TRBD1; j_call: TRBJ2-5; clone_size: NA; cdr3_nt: TGTGCCAGCAACAGAGGGACAGCCAAAGAGACCCAGTACTTC; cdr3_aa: CASNRGTAKETQYF
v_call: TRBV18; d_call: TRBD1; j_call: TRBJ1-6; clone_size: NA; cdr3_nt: TGTGCCAGCTCACGTACCGGGACAGGGAGTTCCTATAATTCACCCCTCCACTTT; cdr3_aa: CASSRTGTGSSYNSPLHF
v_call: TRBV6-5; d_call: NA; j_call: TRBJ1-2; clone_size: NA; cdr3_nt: TGTGCCAGCAGTTACGTCTCCTCTTATGGCTACACCTTC; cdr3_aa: CASSYVSSYGYTF
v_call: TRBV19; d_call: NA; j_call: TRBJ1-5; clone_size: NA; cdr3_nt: TGTGCCAGTAGCCGTCGGGGGGCAGAGGATCAGCCCCAGCATTTT; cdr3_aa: CASSRRGAEDQPQHF
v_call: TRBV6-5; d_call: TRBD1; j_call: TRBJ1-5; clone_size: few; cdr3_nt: TGTGCCAGCAGTCGAACAGGGGCTAGCCAGCCCCAGCATTTT; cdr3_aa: CASSRTGASQPQHF
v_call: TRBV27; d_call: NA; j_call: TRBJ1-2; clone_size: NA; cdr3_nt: TGTGCCAGCAGTTTGGTCAGTGGACAGCGTAACTATGGCTACACCTTC; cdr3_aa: CASSLVSGQRNYGYTF
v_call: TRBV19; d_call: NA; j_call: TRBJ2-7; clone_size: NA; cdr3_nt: TGTGCCAGTAGTACTGCAGTAAGCTACGAGCAGTACTTC; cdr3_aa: CASSTAVSYEQYF
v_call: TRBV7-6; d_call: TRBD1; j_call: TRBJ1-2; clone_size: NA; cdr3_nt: TGTGCCAGCAGCTTAGCAGGGGGCGCCTATGGCTACACCTTC; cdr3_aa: CASSLAGGAYGYTF
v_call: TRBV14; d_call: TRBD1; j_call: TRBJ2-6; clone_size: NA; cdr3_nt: TGTGCCAGCAGACAGGGGGGATCTGGGGCCAACGTCCTGACTTTC; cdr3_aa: CASRQGGSGANVLTF
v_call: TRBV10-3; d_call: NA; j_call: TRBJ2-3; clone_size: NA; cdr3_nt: TGTGCCATCAAGTCGGCAGATACGCAGTATTTT; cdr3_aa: CAIKSADTQYF
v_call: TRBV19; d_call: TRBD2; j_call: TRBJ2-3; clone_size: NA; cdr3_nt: TGTGCCAGTAGTACTAGCGGGGTTATGACAGATACGCAGTATTTT; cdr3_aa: CASSTSGVMTDTQYF
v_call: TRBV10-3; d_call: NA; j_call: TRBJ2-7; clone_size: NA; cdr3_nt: TGTGCCATCAGCCCCGGGGGAGGCTCCTACGAGCAGTACTTC; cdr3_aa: CAISPGGGSYEQYF
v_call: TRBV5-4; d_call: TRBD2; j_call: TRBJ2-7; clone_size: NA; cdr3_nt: TGTGCCAGCAGCTCCCGTAGCGGGGGGGATTGGGAGCAGTACTTC; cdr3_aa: CASSSRSGGDWEQYF
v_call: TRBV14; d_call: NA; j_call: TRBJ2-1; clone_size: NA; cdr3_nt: TGTGCCAGCAGCCAGGGCAACTCTGTCGAGACCTACAATGAGCAGTTCTTC; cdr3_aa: CASSQGNSVETYNEQFF
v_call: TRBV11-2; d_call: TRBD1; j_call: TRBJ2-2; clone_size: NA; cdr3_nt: TGTGCCAGCAGCTTAGCCCGGACAGGGGGCACCGGGGAGCTGTTTTTT; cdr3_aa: CASSLARTGGTGELFF
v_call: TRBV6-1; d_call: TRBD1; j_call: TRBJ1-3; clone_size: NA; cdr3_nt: TGTGCCAGCAGTGTTCCCCTCGGGACAGGGTTAAACACCATATATTTT; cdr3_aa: CASSVPLGTGLNTIYF
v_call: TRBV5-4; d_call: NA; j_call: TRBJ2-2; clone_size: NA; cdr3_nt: TGTGCCAGCAGCCATGCTCTCGGGATAGGCGGGGAGCTGTTTTTT; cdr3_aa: CASSHALGIGGELFF